What follows are 18 T cell receptor beta chains derived from one specimen sequenced in a study of blood T cells in healthy people across ages. A J-beta primer mix and a sample-barcoded 5' primer were used in a second PCR of about 7 to 12 cycles. A single record per CDR3 protein comes from TCRdb applying MiXCR to the 5' RACE reads. The sample holds about 650,000 distinct CDR3 sequences; about a third are singletons and the top ten take 15%. Sequencing was performed on blood. The source of these receptors is a woman at least 80 years old in good health.

The chain recombines TRBV7-2 with TRBJ2-7; no clear D gene. From germline, CDR1 is SGHTA and CDR2 FQGNSA. The CDR3 runs to 12 residues. V lost 1 base to trimming and J lost 6 bases, with 7 bases between them. The CDR3 nucleotides read TGTGCCAGCAGCTTAGTTGCTCGCGAGCAGTACTTC. This sequence encodes CASSLVAREQYF.

This clonotype was observed a single time. The gene calls are TRBV15 and TRBJ2-7, with D perhaps TRBD2 (6 bases). The CDR3 sequence is 13 residues long. Germline V gene sequence: CDR1 LNHNV, CDR2 YYDKDF (reference sequence). With 0 bases removed from V and 5 bases from J, the gap between germline ends came to 8 bases. The CDR3 is CATSRDRRDEQYF. Written as DNA, the CDR3 is TGTGCCACCAGCAGAGATAGGAGGGACGAGCAGTACTTC.

This clonotype was recorded a few times. The gene calls are TRBV2 and TRBJ1-6, with 11 bases matching TRBD1. The CDR3 contains 13 residues. The germline V gene has CDR1 SNHLY and CDR2 FYNNEI. J lost 10 bases, V lost 9 bases, and 5 bases had no gene match. The CDR3 DNA follows: TGTGCCAGTTGGGACAGGGGGATATCACCCCTCCACTTT. It is translated as CASWDRGISPLHF.

This clonotype was seen a handful of times. This chain uses TRBV7-2 with TRBJ2-1, with 8 bases lining up with TRBD2. Germline CDR1 SGHTA, CDR2 FQGNSA. Trimming took 0 bases from V and 7 from J; bases not matched to a gene: 2. CDR3 length: 14 amino acids. The CDR3 region is CASSLAGLGNEQFF. The CDR3, as DNA: TGTGCCAGCAGCTTAGCGGGACTAGGGAATGAGCAGTTCTTC.

This clonotype has ten or more counts. V usage is TRBV7-2 and J usage is TRBJ1-2; tentative D call: TRBD1 (5 bases). Germline CDR1 and CDR2: SGHTA and FQGNSA. This CDR3 comprises 14 residues. Trimming cost V 5 bases and J 7 bases, with 17 bases left between them. As DNA, the CDR3 is TGTGCCAGCAGCACGGACACTTTTCTCTCTGGCTACACCTTC. It translates to CASSTDTFLSGYTF.

The chain is built from TRBV5-6 and TRBJ1-4; D is unresolved. Germline loops: CDR1 SGHDT, CDR2 YYEEEE. The CDR3 sequence is 13 residues long. V lost 0 bases, J lost 8 bases, and 8 bases lay in between. CDR3 region: CASSLGRVEKLFF. CDR3 coding DNA: TGTGCCAGCAGCTTGGGGAGGGTCGAAAAACTGTTTTTT.

The chain carries TRBV20-1 and TRBJ1-5; D unclear. Germline V CDR1 and CDR2: DFQATT, SNEGSKA (reference sequence). V dropped 3 bases and J dropped 0 bases, with 6 bases sitting between them. The CDR3 is 13 residues long. The CDR3 loop is CSARVSSNQPQHF. The DNA of the CDR3 is TGCAGTGCTAGGGTCAGTAGCAATCAGCCCCAGCATTTT.

This clonotype was found many times. The chain joins TRBV20-1 to TRBJ2-3; 7 nucleotides align to TRBD2. Germline V lookup: CDR1 DFQATT, CDR2 SNEGSKA (reference sequence). This CDR3 contains 15 residues. Trimming took 3 bases from V and 2 from J; bases not matched to a gene: 8. The CDR3 reads CSASHSRGVTDTQYF. The CDR3 region has the DNA TGCAGTGCTAGCCATTCACGGGGGGTCACAGATACGCAGTATTTT.

This clonotype showed up just a few times. The V and J genes are TRBV18 and TRBJ2-7; unclear D gene. Germline CDR1 reads KGHSH; CDR2 reads LQKENI. The CDR3 covers 14 residues. V was shortened by 6 bases and J by 2 bases, with 14 bases between the two germline ends. The CDR3 DNA sequence: TGTGCCAGCTCCACGTCGGCCCTCCCCTACGAGCAGTACTTC. The encoded protein is CASSTSALPYEQYF.

The chain recombines TRBV15 with TRBJ2-2; TRBD1 matches 11 bases. The CDR3 spans 18 residues. Germline V gives CDR1 LNHNV, CDR2 YYDKDF (reference sequence). The junction had 7 bases not matched to a gene; V was cut back by 3 bases and J by 1 base. In nucleotides, the CDR3 is TGTGCCACCAGCAGGGGGACAGGGGGTAGATTGAACACCGGGGAGCTGTTTTTT. Residues: CATSRGTGGRLNTGELFF. The variable domain in full, with the rest retrieved from reference TRBV15 and TRBJ2-2, is DAMVIQNPRYQVTQFGKPVTLSCSQTLNHNVMYWYQQKSSQAPKLLFHYYDKDFNNEADTPDNFQSRRPNTSFCFLDIRSPGLGDTAMYLCATSRGTGGRLNTGELFFGEGSRLTVL.

This clonotype was observed at least ten times. J is TRBJ2-7 and V is TRBV3-1; 8 bases align to TRBD1. Looked up from germline, CDR1 is LGHDT and CDR2 is YNNKEL (reference sequence). The CDR3 length is 15 residues. V was clipped by 4 bases and J by 1 base; unmatched bases: 6. The CDR3 DNA reads as TGTGCCAGCAGCCTAGACAGGGGAAGGTCCTACGAGCAGTACTTC. Residues: CASSLDRGRSYEQYF.

This clonotype was counted many times. The genes are TRBV29-1 and TRBJ2-3; possibly TRBD1 for D (6 bases). The V end was cut by 5 bases, the J end by 1 base, with 16 bases between. The CDR3 runs 15 residues. The germline gives CDR1 SQVTM, CDR2 ANQGSEA. The CDR3: CSVCRDTECTDTQYF. The CDR3 bases are TGCAGCGTTTGTCGGGACACCGAATGCACAGATACGCAGTATTTT.

The table lists this clonotype with a count of one. This rearrangement joins TRBV15 to TRBJ1-3, with TRBD1 as a possible D gene (5 bases). Germline CDR1 reads LNHNV; CDR2 reads YYDKDF (reference sequence). V was shortened by 0 bases and J by 4 bases, with 10 bases between the two germline ends. The CDR3 consists of 15 residues. In DNA, the CDR3 is TGTGCCACCAGCAGAGATCCAGGGCTCGGAAACACCATATATTTT. Amino acids: CATSRDPGLGNTIYF.

This clonotype has only one observation. One junction end does not reproduce the germline sequence, and a read error may be involved. This chain links TRBV3-1 with TRBJ2-6; no reliable D call. Per the germline V gene, CDR1 is LGHDT and CDR2 is YNNKEL (reference sequence). CDR3 size: 16 residues. CDR3 DNA sequence: TGTGCCAGCAGCCAGGGTATACAGTATACGTCCAGCGTCCGGACTTTC. This encodes CASSQGIQYTSSVRTF.

This clonotype was recorded a few times. The J gene is TRBJ2-7, the V gene TRBV30; D remains unclear. V lost 4 bases to trimming and J lost 3 bases, with 16 bases between them. CDR3 length: 14 residues. Looked up from germline, CDR1 is GTSNPN and CDR2 is SVGIG (reference sequence). This chain's CDR3 is CAWTHSGDFYEQYF. The DNA for the CDR3 is TGTGCCTGGACCCACTCTGGGGATTTCTACGAGCAGTACTTC. The full variable domain, in which reference TRBV30 and TRBJ2-7 provide the parts outside the CDR3, is SQTIHQWPATLVQPVGSPLSLECTVEGTSNPNLYWYRQAAGRGLQLLFYSVGIGQISSEVPQNLSASRPQDRQFILSSKKLLLSDSGFYLCAWTHSGDFYEQYFGPGTRLTVT.

The chain uses TRBV27 and TRBJ1-4; 7 bases agree with TRBD1. From germline, CDR1 is MNHEY and CDR2 SMNVEV (reference sequence). J was trimmed by 2 bases and V by 6 bases; bases with no gene match: 6. This CDR3 contains 15 residues. The CDR3 nucleotides read TGTGCCAGCAGGCTTGGGACAGCTACTAATGAAAAACTGTTTTTT. This codes for CASRLGTATNEKLFF. The full variable domain, its missing parts supplied by reference TRBV27 and TRBJ1-4, is EAQVTQNPRYLITVTGKKLTVTCSQNMNHEYMSWYRQDPGLGLRQIYYSMNVEVTDKGDVPEGYKVSRKEKRNFPLILESPSPNQTSLYFCASRLGTATNEKLFFGSGTQLSVL.

V gene TRBV20-1 combines with J gene TRBJ2-2; a possible D gene is TRBD1 (6 bases). This CDR3 has 12 amino acids. Germline values: CDR1 DFQATT, CDR2 SNEGSKA (reference sequence). V lost 6 bases and J lost 3, with 8 bases in between. The CDR3 loop reads CSARTDTGELFF. Here the CDR3 DNA reads TGCAGTGCCCGGACAGACACCGGGGAGCTGTTTTTT.

This clonotype has ten or more counts. The gene calls are TRBV7-2 and TRBJ2-5; D gene ambiguous. The germline gives CDR1 SGHTA, CDR2 FQGNSA. The CDR3 runs to 11 residues. V shed 2 bases and J shed 9 bases, with 7 bases lying between them. The CDR3 spells CASSLTNPQYF. DNA for the CDR3: TGTGCCAGCAGCTTAACGAACCCCCAGTACTTC.